The 17 T cell receptor beta chains listed next were all sequenced from one sample in a study of blood T cell repertoires in COVID-19. Repertoires were generated with immunoSEQ multiplex PCR, while TCRdb's copy carries only in-frame clones and drops some. This table has around 120,000 clones, roughly 80% appearing once. Material for sequencing was peripheral blood. Source of these receptors: a man between 65 and 79 years old with acute or convalescent COVID-19.

This sequence joins TRBV7-2 and TRBJ1-2; D uncertain. V was cut by 1 base and J by 4 bases, with 13 bases left in between. Germline V lookup: CDR1 SGHTA, CDR2 FQGNSA. CDR3 size: 15 residues. The CDR3 loop is CASSLVLGPGYGYTF. CDR3 DNA: TGTGCCAGCAGCTTAGTTTTGGGCCCAGGCTATGGCTACACCTTC.

The chain joins TRBV5-1 to TRBJ2-5, with 7 bases that match TRBD2. Germline V gene lookup returns CDR1 SGHRS and CDR2 YFSETQ. J lost 3 bases, V lost 4 bases, and 9 bases had no gene match. The CDR3 spans 15 residues. The CDR3 sequence is CASSTFGLGEETQYF. CDR3 DNA: TGCGCCAGCAGCACCTTCGGACTAGGTGAAGAGACCCAGTACTTC.

The chain joins TRBV6-5 to TRBJ2-2; tentative D call: TRBD2 (6 bases). Germline V gene sequence: CDR1 MNHEY, CDR2 SVGAGI. The CDR3 length is 16 residues. The V end was cut by 4 bases, the J end by 6 bases, with 18 bases between. The CDR3 sequence: CASSLETGLSSGELFF. The CDR3 DNA follows: TGTGCCAGCAGTTTGGAAACGGGACTTTCATCCGGGGAGCTGTTTTTT.

The CDR3 here is CASSSPQGVQPQHF. The CDR3 DNA sequence: TGTGCCAGCAGTTCCCCCCAGGGTGTCCAGCCCCAGCATTTT. The rearrangement joins TRBV28 to TRBJ1-5, with D possibly being TRBD1 (5 bases). CDR1 and CDR2 (germline): MDHEN, SYDVKM. There are 14 residues in the CDR3. The germline V and J ends were trimmed by 4 bases and 7 bases, with 14 bases remaining between them.

The V and J genes are TRBV7-2 and TRBJ2-1, with 8 bases identical to TRBD1. V lost 7 bases and J lost 5; bases outside the gene matches: 13. The CDR3 loop spans 16 amino acids. The V gene's germline CDR1 is SGHTA and CDR2 FQGNSA. CDR3 nucleotide sequence: TGTGCCAGCACCGCAGAGACAGGGGCTAACAACAATGAGCAGTTCTTC. Its translation is CASTAETGANNNEQFF.

This sequence joins TRBV7-2 and TRBJ2-3; D possibly corresponds to TRBD1 (5 bases). V was pared by 0 bases and J by 2 bases, with 9 bases between. The CDR3 spans 15 residues. CDR1 SGHTA and CDR2 FQGNSA come from the germline V gene. The CDR3: CASSLAGLPTDTQYF. CDR3 DNA: TGTGCCAGCAGCTTAGCGGGGCTCCCCACAGATACGCAGTATTTT.

This chain joins TRBV24-1 and TRBJ1-1, with D possibly matching TRBD1 (5 bases). Germline-derived CDR1 and CDR2 are KGHDR and SFDVKD. This CDR3 region has 13 residues. V lost 4 bases and J 7 bases, leaving 12 bases between the germline ends. The DNA for the CDR3 is TGTGCCACCAGTGACTACGACAGCCTTGAAGCTTTCTTT. Translation gives CATSDYDSLEAFF.

This clone was observed a handful of times. V and J are TRBV7-2 and TRBJ2-5; 12 nucleotides match TRBD2. The CDR3 spans 16 residues. Germline trimming cut 1 base from V and 5 bases from J; bases unmatched to any gene: 5. Germline-derived CDR1 and CDR2 are SGHTA and FQGNSA. The CDR3 DNA sequence: TGTGCCAGCAGCTTAGGACTAGCGGGAGTTCGGGAGACCCAGTACTTC. As protein: CASSLGLAGVRETQYF. Combining the CDR3 with reference TRBV7-2 and TRBJ2-5 gives the whole variable domain GAGVSQSPSNKVTEKGKDVELRCDPISGHTALYWYRQSLGQGLEFLIYFQGNSAPDKSGLPSDRFSAERTGGSVSTLTIQRTQQEDSAVYLCASSLGLAGVRETQYFGPGTRLLVL.

The chain combines TRBV7-2 with TRBJ1-1; D might be TRBD1 (5 bases). Germline lookup yields CDR1 SGHTA and CDR2 FQGNSA. The CDR3 runs to 17 residues. V shed 1 base and J shed 4 bases, with 19 bases lying between them. DNA of the CDR3: TGTGCCAGCAGCTTAGGGCCCGGCGTTCGGAGGGGCACTGAAGCTTTCTTT. This sequence encodes CASSLGPGVRRGTEAFF.

The chain links TRBV14 to TRBJ2-3, with D unresolved. CDR1 and CDR2 from the germline V gene are SGHDN and FVKESK. V lost 4 bases and J 2 bases, leaving 7 bases between the germline ends. The CDR3 is 13 amino acids. The CDR3 DNA reads as TGTGCCAGCAGCCTGTCACTCACAGATACGCAGTATTTT. This encodes CASSLSLTDTQYF. The full variable domain, in which reference TRBV14 and TRBJ2-3 provide the parts outside the CDR3, is EAGVTQFPSHSVIEKGQTVTLRCDPISGHDNLYWYRRVMGKEIKFLLHFVKESKQDESGMPNNRFLAERTGGTYSTLKVQPAELEDSGVYFCASSLSLTDTQYFGPGTRLTVL.

V gene TRBV7-2 combines with J gene TRBJ2-2; D is possibly TRBD2 (5 bases). The V gene lost 5 bases and the J gene lost 3 bases, with 16 bases spanning the gap. The CDR3 loop spans 16 amino acids. Germline V lookup: CDR1 SGHTA, CDR2 FQGNSA. The CDR3 protein is CASSLTSGRYTGELFF. The CDR3 DNA reads TGTGCCAGCAGCCTTACGAGCGGCAGATACACCGGGGAGCTGTTTTTT.

The rearrangement joins TRBV7-3 to TRBJ2-1; the D gene is possibly TRBD2 (6 bases). The CDR3 consists of 15 residues. V was shortened by 2 bases and J by 5 bases, with 13 bases between the two germline ends. Germline V gene lookup returns CDR1 SGHTA and CDR2 FQGTGA. CDR3 region: CASSLDSRGNNEQFF. The CDR3 bases are TGTGCCAGCAGCTTAGATAGTCGCGGGAACAATGAGCAGTTCTTC. Combining the CDR3 with reference TRBV7-3 and TRBJ2-1 gives the whole variable domain GAGVSQTPSNKVTEKGKYVELRCDPISGHTALYWYRQSLGQGPEFLIYFQGTGAADDSGLPNDRFFAVRPEGSVSTLKIQRTERGDSAVYLCASSLDSRGNNEQFFGPGTRLTVL.

The chain combines TRBV9 with TRBJ2-3; perhaps TRBD1 as D (6 bases). The V and J ends lost 1 base and 9 bases respectively, with 18 bases between them. CDR3 length: 15 residues. In germline, CDR1 is SGDLS, CDR2 YYNGEE. CDR3 amino acids: CASSVKLEGVETQYF. The CDR3 nucleotides are TGTGCCAGCAGCGTAAAGCTCGAGGGGGTAGAAACGCAGTATTTT.

V gene TRBV6-2 or TRBV6-3 combines with J gene TRBJ1-5, with D unresolved. The ends were cut back, 2 bases at V and 0 bases at J, with 11 bases in the middle. Germline CDR1 reads MNHEY; CDR2 reads SVGEGT. The CDR3 covers 16 residues. DNA for the CDR3: TGTGCCAGCAGTTACCCCCGACTGAATAGCAATCAGCCCCAGCATTTT. Amino acids: CASSYPRLNSNQPQHF.

The chain carries TRBV11-2 and TRBJ2-2; 14 nucleotides match TRBD2. CDR1 and CDR2 from the germline V gene are SGHAT and FQNNGV. This CDR3 is 18 amino acids long. Unmatched junction bases numbered 11, after V lost 5 bases and J lost 6 bases. This CDR3 reads CASSKNTGLAGVAGELFF. Written as DNA, the CDR3 is TGTGCCAGCAGCAAGAACACGGGACTAGCGGGAGTAGCCGGGGAGCTGTTTTTT.

The chain joins TRBV4-2 to TRBJ2-5, with TRBD1 as a possible D gene (6 bases). The CDR3 is made up of 15 amino acids. Trimming took off 0 bases at V and 2 bases at J, with 10 bases between the two ends. CDR1 is LGHNA and CDR2 is YNFKEQ in the germline V gene. CDR3 DNA sequence: TGTGCCAGCAGCCAAGATAGGGGGTTACAAGAGACCCAGTACTTC. It codes for CASSQDRGLQETQYF.

This chain connects TRBV18 to TRBJ1-3, with a weak D call TRBD1 (5 bases). Germline CDR1 and CDR2: KGHSH and LQKENI. CDR3 size: 14 residues. Trimming removed 1 base from V and 2 bases from J, with 6 bases in between. CDR3 loop: CASSPQGTGNTIYF. The CDR3 DNA follows: TGTGCCAGCTCACCACAGGGGACTGGAAACACCATATATTTT.